This is a list of T cell receptor beta chains from one sample in a study of CD8 T cells in ankylosing spondylitis. TCRdb used MiXCR to reprocess the 5' RACE reads, holding one entry per CDR3 protein. The top ten clones hold over 0.9% of a sample with about 440,000 distinct CDR3 sequences, about 15% of them seen once. Source material: blood, either unsorted or a sorted T cell fraction (not recorded which). Receptor source: a male donor with ankylosing spondylitis. Both conserved end residues are part of each CDR3. D genes are given only for firm matches. For some rows the clone size is stated as once, few or many, or as a class when expanded; others skip it.

cdr3_length,j_call,v_call,clone_size,d_call,cdr3_nt,cdr3_aa
12,TRBJ1-2,TRBV10-3,few,-,TGTGCCATCACCCGGGAGGAGGATGGCTACACCTTC,CAITREEDGYTF
15,TRBJ2-6,TRBV5-6,-,-,TGTGCCAGCAGCTTGAGGCTCTCTGGGGCCAACGTCCTGACTTTC,CASSLRLSGANVLTF
16,TRBJ1-5,TRBV6-5,-,TRBD1,TGTGCCAGCAGTTACTCGAGGGACAGGGCGATCTGGGCCCAGCATTTT,CASSYSRDRAIWAQHF
14,TRBJ2-1,TRBV29-1,-,-,TGCAGCGGCGGACTATCGAGCTCCTACAATGAGCAGTTCTTC,CSGGLSSSYNEQFF
12,TRBJ2-3,TRBV12-3/TRBV12-4,many,-,TGTGCCAGCAGTTTAGCGGGGGATACGCAGTATTTT,CASSLAGDTQYF
15,TRBJ1-1,TRBV7-9,many,TRBD1,TGTGCCAGCAGCTTCGACCGGGACAGGAACACTGAAGCTTTCTTT,CASSFDRDRNTEAFF
16,TRBJ1-5,TRBV6-1,-,TRBD1,TGTGCCAGCAGGTCGGGACAGGGGAGCGGCAATCAGCCCCAGCATTTT,CASRSGQGSGNQPQHF
13,TRBJ2-7,TRBV28,-,-,TGTGCCAGTCGACTATCCCTCTCCTACGAGCAGTACTTC,CASRLSLSYEQYF
16,TRBJ1-2,TRBV12-3/TRBV12-4,-,TRBD1,TGTGCCAGCAGTATCGGGACAGGGCTTACCCCCGGGGGCTACACCTTC,CASSIGTGLTPGGYTF
14,TRBJ2-7,TRBV20-1,few,-,TGCAGTTGGATAGCGGACAAGAGCTCCTACGAGCAGTACTTC,CSWIADKSSYEQYF
15,TRBJ2-1,TRBV4-2,-,-,TGTGCCAGCAGCCAAGAGGGTAGCGCCTACAATGAGCAGTTCTTC,CASSQEGSAYNEQFF
10,TRBJ2-3,TRBV29-1,many,-,TGCAGCGTGAGCACAGATACGCAGTATTTT,CSVSTDTQYF
16,TRBJ1-1,TRBV5-1,-,-,TGCGCCAGCAGCCTGGGGACGTCAAATCTGAACACTGAAGCTTTCTTT,CASSLGTSNLNTEAFF
14,TRBJ1-2,TRBV15,few,-,TGTGCCACCAGCAGGGATGGACGGCCAGATGGCTACACCTTC,CATSRDGRPDGYTF
14,TRBJ1-1,TRBV7-2,-,-,TGTGCCAGCAGCGCCCGACAGTTGAACACTGAAGCTTTCTTT,CASSARQLNTEAFF
15,TRBJ2-2,TRBV19,-,TRBD1,TGTGCCAGTATTCCCTCCGGGACAGCCACCGGGGAGCTGTTTTTT,CASIPSGTATGELFF
15,TRBJ1-2,TRBV28,-,-,TGTGCCAGCAGCCCAGCCGAGGCGAGGAGCTATGGCTACACCTTC,CASSPAEARSYGYTF
13,TRBJ2-1,TRBV28,few,-,TGTGCCAGCAGTACCCCGGAAGGGTTGGAGCAGTTCTTC,CASSTPEGLEQFF
12,TRBJ1-2,TRBV25-1,-,-,TGTGCCAGCAGTGAATGGGGATATGACTACACCTTC,CASSEWGYDYTF
16,TRBJ2-2,TRBV9,few,TRBD2,TGTGCCAGCAGCGTAGAGCCAGCGGGAAACACCGGGGAGCTGTTTTTT,CASSVEPAGNTGELFF
13,TRBJ2-7,TRBV2,few,-,TGTGCCAGCAGTGAACTCGGTCCATACGAGCAGTACTTC,CASSELGPYEQYF
13,TRBJ2-7,TRBV15,-,TRBD2,TGTGCCACCAGCAGAGATCGGGAGGACGAGCAGTACTTC,CATSRDREDEQYF
14,TRBJ2-7,TRBV19,-,-,TGTGCCAGTAGTACTCCCGGTAACACCTACGAGCAGTACTTC,CASSTPGNTYEQYF
14,TRBJ1-2,TRBV18,few,-,TGTGCCAGCTCACCCCTCGAGGGGGGATATGGCTACACCTTC,CASSPLEGGYGYTF
17,TRBJ2-1,TRBV18,few,TRBD2,TGTGCCAGCTCACCACCAGGACTAGCGGGAGTGGACAATGAGCAGTTCTTC,CASSPPGLAGVDNEQFF
17,TRBJ2-1,TRBV24-1,many,TRBD1,TGTGCCACCAGTGATTCCGGGACAGGGCGTACGTACAATGAGCAGTTCTTC,CATSDSGTGRTYNEQFF
17,TRBJ2-2,TRBV2,few,-,TGTGCCAGCAGTGAATTTTACGGCACGGAGGGGGCCGGGGAGCTGTTTTTT,CASSEFYGTEGAGELFF
21,TRBJ2-5,TRBV6-1,many,TRBD2,TGTGCCAGCAGTGTCCGGTTCGACCGACTACAAACTAGCGGGATTGGAGAGACCCAGTACTTC,CASSVRFDRLQTSGIGETQYF
12,TRBJ1-2,TRBV29-1,-,-,TGCAGCGTTGAGGGCAGAGTCGACGGCTACACCTTC,CSVEGRVDGYTF
11,TRBJ1-5,TRBV20-1,few,-,TGCAGTGCTAGCACTGGGACTCCCCAGCATTTT,CSASTGTPQHF
17,TRBJ2-7,TRBV5-1,-,TRBD2,TGCGCCAGCAGCTTGGCGCAGGGTGCGGGAGGCTGGTACGAGCAGTACTTC,CASSLAQGAGGWYEQYF
15,TRBJ2-5,TRBV14,few,-,TGTGCCAGCAGCCCCTGGACAGGAGGGTATGAGACCCAGTACTTC,CASSPWTGGYETQYF
13,TRBJ1-1,TRBV7-2,-,-,TGTGCCAGCAGCACAACAGTGAACACTGAAGCTTTCTTT,CASSTTVNTEAFF
14,TRBJ2-5,TRBV7-6,few,TRBD2,TGTGCCAGCAGCGTTACCGCGGGGGGAGAGACCCAGTACTTC,CASSVTAGGETQYF
15,TRBJ1-3,TRBV12-3/TRBV12-4,many,TRBD1,TGTGCCAGCAGGCCGACAGGGGGTCAAGGAAACACCATATATTTT,CASRPTGGQGNTIYF
13,TRBJ2-7,TRBV18,once,-,TGTGCCAGCTCCATAACAGGGACCTACGAGCAGTACTTC,CASSITGTYEQYF
13,TRBJ1-2,TRBV19,-,-,TGTGCCAGTAGTATACCGGGAGCCTATGGCTACACCTTC,CASSIPGAYGYTF
15,TRBJ1-1,TRBV28,-,-,TGTGCCAGCAGTCCCGCCGGACAGTTGAACACTGAAGCTTTCTTT,CASSPAGQLNTEAFF
15,TRBJ1-3,TRBV6-5,-,-,TGTGCCAGCAGTTTCGGACAGAGCTCTGGAAACACCATATATTTT,CASSFGQSSGNTIYF
14,TRBJ2-7,TRBV20-1,-,-,TGCAGTGCGCTAACTGGGCTAGCAACTTACGAGCAGTACTTC,CSALTGLATYEQYF
14,TRBJ2-1,TRBV25-1,many,-,TGTGCCAGCAGTGGGGGGGGCAGGAGGGATGAGCAGTTCTTC,CASSGGGRRDEQFF
13,TRBJ2-5,TRBV3-1,-,-,TGTGCCAGCAGCCAAGCCGCCAGGGAGACCCAGTACTTC,CASSQAARETQYF
14,TRBJ1-1,TRBV20-1,many,TRBD1,TGCAGTGCTAGAGTGGACAGGGGGAACACTGAAGCTTTCTTT,CSARVDRGNTEAFF
14,TRBJ2-2,TRBV6-1,few,-,TGTGCCAGCTGGGACCGAACGAACACCGGGGAGCTGTTTTTT,CASWDRTNTGELFF
16,TRBJ1-1,TRBV27,-,-,TGTGCCAGCAGTCCCGGTGGGGGGGGTAGGGACACTGAAGCTTTCTTT,CASSPGGGGRDTEAFF
14,TRBJ1-5,TRBV12-3/TRBV12-4,many,-,TGTGCCAGCAGTTTACAGGACACCAATCAGCCCCAGCATTTT,CASSLQDTNQPQHF
17,TRBJ2-6,TRBV20-1,few,-,TGCAGTGCTAGAGTTGAAGACTCCCATCGTGGGGCCAACGTCCTGACTTTC,CSARVEDSHRGANVLTF
15,TRBJ1-4,TRBV4-1,many,-,TGCGCCAGCAGCCAAGACGGCGCAGGGAATGAAAAACTGTTTTTT,CASSQDGAGNEKLFF
15,TRBJ2-7,TRBV10-3,many,TRBD2,TGTGCCATCAAAAAGCGGGAGGCCAGCTCCTACGAGCAGTACTTC,CAIKKREASSYEQYF
10,TRBJ2-1,TRBV5-7,-,-,TGTGCCAGCAGCTTCGATGAGCAGTTCTTC,CASSFDEQFF
14,TRBJ1-5,TRBV12-3/TRBV12-4,few,-,TGTGCCAGCAATCCGGGCGGGCTAGGTCCAACCCAGCATTTT,CASNPGGLGPTQHF
12,TRBJ1-2,TRBV29-1,many,-,TGCAGCGTCGACAATATTAACTATGGCTACACCTTC,CSVDNINYGYTF
12,TRBJ1-1,TRBV3-1,-,-,TGTGCCAGCAGCCAAGCGGGCGGGGGAGCTTTCTTT,CASSQAGGGAFF
17,TRBJ2-2,TRBV6-1,-,TRBD2,TGTGCCAGCAGGGCTAGCGGGAGACATAGGGGGACCGGGGAGCTGTTTTTT,CASRASGRHRGTGELFF
15,TRBJ2-3,TRBV12-3/TRBV12-4,-,-,TGTGCCAGCAGCCTCTTGGACATGGGGACAGATACGCAGTATTTT,CASSLLDMGTDTQYF
14,TRBJ2-2,TRBV2,-,TRBD1,TGTGCCAGCATGCAAACAGGGGGCACCGGGGAGCTGTTTTTT,CASMQTGGTGELFF
15,TRBJ1-2,TRBV12-3/TRBV12-4,few,-,TGTGCCAGCAGTTCCCTACAGGGAAATGGCTATGGCTACACCTTC,CASSSLQGNGYGYTF